The rows below give T cell receptor beta chains drawn from one sample of a study of cytomegalovirus exposure and HLA in healthy donors. Sequenced by immunoSEQ multiplex PCR; TCRdb stores in-frame clones only, minus some. The table has approximately 130,000 clones, 81% seen once. The source material was PBMCs. The receptors shown here come from a man between 18 and 35 years old in good health and CMV-seronegative. CDR3s include the opening cysteine and the closing phenylalanine or tryptophan.

j_gene	v_gene	len	CDR3aa
TRBJ1-4	TRBV10-2	12	CASTAGGEKLFF
TRBJ1-4	TRBV13	16	CASSSREQGSNEKLFF
TRBJ1-2	TRBV30	21	CAWSVPGPIFGTGGLGYGYTF
TRBJ1-5	TRBV30	17	CAWSSPGQGGLSQPQHF
TRBJ2-1	TRBV11-3	15	CASSLGGTVYNEQFF
TRBJ2-4	TRBV6-1	15	CASRQTGANPNIQYF
TRBJ1-3	TRBV10-3	13	CAISASGGNTIYF
TRBJ2-7	TRBV6-5	11	CASSYRYEQYF
TRBJ1-2	TRBV6-5	15	CASSYTDGQIYGYTF
TRBJ1-1	TRBV30	15	CAWRLPLVVNTEAFF
TRBJ2-5	TRBV14	17	CASSPWVRGAGQETQYF
TRBJ2-1	TRBV2	14	CARESTGSRNEQFF
TRBJ1-5	TRBV23-1	16	CASSYYGTGGNQPQHF
TRBJ1-1	TRBV27	16	CASSLQQQVLNTEAFF
TRBJ1-5	TRBV25-1	13	CASSRGRGQPQHF
TRBJ2-1	TRBV13	13	CASRAWGGTEQFF
TRBJ2-7	TRBV5-1	12	CASSLGYYEQYF
TRBJ2-1	TRBV6-4	16	CASSDSGTGSVDEQFF
TRBJ1-5	TRBV28	15	CASSLFRGTNQPQHF
TRBJ1-1	TRBV7-9	15	CASSPAGQPNTEAFF
TRBJ1-1	TRBV14	15	CASSRWTGGNTEAFF
TRBJ1-1	TRBV11-2	18	CASTTNLNPGQGFGRAFF
TRBJ2-2	TRBV5-4	16	CASSWDTGLGAGELFF
TRBJ1-1	TRBV7-2	13	CASSHRGSRGAFF
TRBJ2-7	TRBV15	16	CATSRDTGPSSYEQYF
TRBJ2-3	TRBV19	13	CASRERGTDTQYF
TRBJ1-2	TRBV11-3	13	CASMLPRESGYTF
TRBJ1-1	TRBV7-6	12	CASSLDRGKAFF
TRBJ1-4	TRBV19	14	CASSITGLNEKLFF
TRBJ1-1	TRBV6-1	13	CASRGKLNTEAFF
TRBJ2-5	TRBV28	14	CASSTGGAQETQYF
TRBJ2-7	TRBV9	14	CASSAALDGYEQYF
TRBJ2-7	TRBV9	14	CASSPWTGSYEQYF
TRBJ2-7	TRBV6-5	12	CASSPVPYEQYF
TRBJ2-1	TRBV19	14	CASSGQVGYDEQFF
TRBJ2-7	TRBV4-3	15	CASSREFTGAYEQYF
TRBJ2-2	TRBV25-1	12	CASSFRTGELFF
TRBJ2-5	TRBV9	14	CASSASGARETQYF
TRBJ1-2	TRBV5-1	14	CASSLWTDNYGYTF
TRBJ2-1	TRBV2	14	CASLTSGGSNEQFF
TRBJ2-7	TRBV6-5	13	CASKRGNSYEQYF
TRBJ1-2	TRBV18	13	CASSPDRNYGYTF
TRBJ2-2	TRBV7-9	17	CASSLGFGTGPTGELFF
TRBJ2-1	TRBV15	16	CATSRSTGGVYNEQFF
TRBJ2-5	TRBV27	13	CASRGGWAETQYF